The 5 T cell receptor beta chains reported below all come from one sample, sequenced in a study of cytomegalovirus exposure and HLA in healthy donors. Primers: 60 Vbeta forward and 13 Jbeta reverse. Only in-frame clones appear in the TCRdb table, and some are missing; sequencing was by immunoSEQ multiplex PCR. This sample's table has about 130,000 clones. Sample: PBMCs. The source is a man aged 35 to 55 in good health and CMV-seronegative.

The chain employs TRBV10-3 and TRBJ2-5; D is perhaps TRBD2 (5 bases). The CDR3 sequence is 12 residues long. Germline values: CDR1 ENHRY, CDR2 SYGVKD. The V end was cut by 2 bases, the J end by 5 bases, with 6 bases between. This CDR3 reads CAISEPGETQYF. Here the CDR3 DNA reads TGTGCCATCAGTGAGCCGGGGGAGACCCAGTACTTC.

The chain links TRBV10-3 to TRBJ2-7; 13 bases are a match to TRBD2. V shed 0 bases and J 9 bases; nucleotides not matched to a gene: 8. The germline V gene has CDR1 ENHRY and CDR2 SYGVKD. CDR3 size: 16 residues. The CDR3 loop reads CAISESGRLAGGGQYF. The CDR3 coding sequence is TGTGCCATCAGTGAGTCGGGGCGACTAGCGGGAGGCGGGCAGTACTTC.

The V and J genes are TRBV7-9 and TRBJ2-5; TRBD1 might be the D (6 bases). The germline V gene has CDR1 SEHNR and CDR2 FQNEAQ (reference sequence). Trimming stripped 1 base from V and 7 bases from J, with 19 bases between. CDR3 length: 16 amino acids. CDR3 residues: CASSLDSSAGVVTQYF. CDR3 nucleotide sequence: TGTGCCAGCAGCTTAGATTCCTCGGCAGGGGTAGTGACCCAGTACTTC. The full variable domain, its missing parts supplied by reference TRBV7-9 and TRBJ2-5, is DTGVSQNPRHKITKRGQNVTFRCDPISEHNRLYWYRQTLGQGPEFLTYFQNEAQLEKSRLLSDRFSAERPKGSFSTLEIQRTEQGDSAMYLCASSLDSSAGVVTQYFGPGTRLLVL.

The CDR3 DNA reads as TGTGCCTGGGCACGGACAGTTTCGTACTCTGGAAACACCATATATTTT. Its protein product is CAWARTVSYSGNTIYF. J is TRBJ1-3 and V is TRBV30, with D perhaps TRBD1 (6 bases). Between the trimmed V and J ends, which lost 5 bases and 0 bases, there was a span of 17 bases. The CDR3 is made up of 16 amino acids. CDR1 GTSNPN and CDR2 SVGIG come from the germline V gene (reference sequence). The variable domain in full, with the rest retrieved from reference TRBV30 and TRBJ1-3, is SQTIHQWPATLVQPVGSPLSLECTVEGTSNPNLYWYRQAAGRGLQLLFYSVGIGQISSEVPQNLSASRPQDRQFILSSKKLLLSDSGFYLCAWARTVSYSGNTIYFGEGSWLTVV.

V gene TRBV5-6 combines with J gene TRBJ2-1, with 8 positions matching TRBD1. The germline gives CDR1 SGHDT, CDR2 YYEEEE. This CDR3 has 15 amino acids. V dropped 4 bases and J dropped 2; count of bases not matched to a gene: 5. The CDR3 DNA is TGTGCCAGCAGCCAGACAGGGGTGGCCTACAATGAGCAGTTCTTC. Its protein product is CASSQTGVAYNEQFF.